These T cell receptor beta chains were read from a single sample in a study of patients and donors after allogeneic stem cell transplantation. TCRdb passed the RT-PCR reads through MiXCR, listing each CDR3 protein once. Of about 90,000 distinct CDR3 sequences in the sample, roughly 52% were seen once. The sequenced sample was blood, either unsorted or a sorted T cell fraction (not recorded which). The receptors stem from a human donor who was either an allogeneic HSCT recipient or a stem cell or donor lymphocyte infusion donor (not recorded which). It is not recorded whose cells these are; they may come from a transplant donor. Each CDR3 is given with its conserved first and last residue. Each record gives: V gene, CDR3 length, D gene, clone size, J gene, CDR3 DNA, CDR3 protein. D genes are given only for firm matches. Expanded clones are given a class, and other clones once, few, many or no size at all.

v_call: TRBV7-2; cdr3_length: 15; d_call: .; clone_size: few; j_call: TRBJ1-5; cdr3_nt: TGTGCCAGCAGCTTATACTCCTGGGGGAATCAGCCCCAGCATTTT; cdr3_aa: CASSLYSWGNQPQHF
v_call: TRBV7-9; cdr3_length: 14; d_call: .; clone_size: .; j_call: TRBJ1-4; cdr3_nt: TGTGCCAGCACTCCGGGGGGGCGGAATGAAAAACTGTTTTTT; cdr3_aa: CASTPGGRNEKLFF
v_call: TRBV20-1; cdr3_length: 14; d_call: .; clone_size: .; j_call: TRBJ2-7; cdr3_nt: TGCAGTGGGATAAAACGGGACTCAACCTACGAGCAGTACTTC; cdr3_aa: CSGIKRDSTYEQYF
v_call: TRBV29-1; cdr3_length: 12; d_call: .; clone_size: .; j_call: TRBJ1-2; cdr3_nt: TGCAGCGTGGGGGCGGTGAACTATGGCTACACCTTC; cdr3_aa: CSVGAVNYGYTF
v_call: TRBV4-3; cdr3_length: 16; d_call: .; clone_size: few; j_call: TRBJ1-2; cdr3_nt: TGCGCCAGCAGCCAAGATCTCGCAGGACCGAACTATGGCTACACCTTC; cdr3_aa: CASSQDLAGPNYGYTF
v_call: TRBV10-3; cdr3_length: 13; d_call: .; clone_size: .; j_call: TRBJ1-5; cdr3_nt: TGTGCCATCAGTGAGTCGGGGGGACAGCCCCAGCATTTT; cdr3_aa: CAISESGGQPQHF
v_call: TRBV27; cdr3_length: 14; d_call: .; clone_size: .; j_call: TRBJ1-2; cdr3_nt: TGTGCCAGCAGTCCTAACAGGGTTGGTTATGGCTACACCTTC; cdr3_aa: CASSPNRVGYGYTF
v_call: TRBV12-3/TRBV12-4; cdr3_length: 14; d_call: .; clone_size: .; j_call: TRBJ2-5; cdr3_nt: TGTGCCAGCAGTCCAGGGACGTACCAAGAGACCCAGTACTTC; cdr3_aa: CASSPGTYQETQYF
v_call: TRBV12-3/TRBV12-4; cdr3_length: 14; d_call: TRBD1; clone_size: .; j_call: TRBJ1-5; cdr3_nt: TGTGCCAGCAGTGTAGACAGGGGGGGTCAGCCCCAGCATTTT; cdr3_aa: CASSVDRGGQPQHF
v_call: TRBV29-1; cdr3_length: 12; d_call: .; clone_size: once; j_call: TRBJ2-3; cdr3_nt: TGCAGCGTACGTCGGGGGCTGGATACGCAGTATTTT; cdr3_aa: CSVRRGLDTQYF
v_call: TRBV7-9; cdr3_length: 12; d_call: .; clone_size: .; j_call: TRBJ2-7; cdr3_nt: TGTGCCAGCAGCGAATCGGATGGCGTGCAGTACTTC; cdr3_aa: CASSESDGVQYF
v_call: TRBV29-1; cdr3_length: 13; d_call: TRBD1; clone_size: .; j_call: TRBJ2-7; cdr3_nt: TGCAGCGTTGTGGGGACAGGGGGCTACGAGCAGTACTTC; cdr3_aa: CSVVGTGGYEQYF
v_call: TRBV10-2; cdr3_length: 13; d_call: .; clone_size: once; j_call: TRBJ2-2; cdr3_nt: TGCGCCAGCAAGGGCAGGAACACCGGGGAGCTGTTTTTT; cdr3_aa: CASKGRNTGELFF
v_call: TRBV7-2; cdr3_length: 14; d_call: TRBD1; clone_size: .; j_call: TRBJ1-2; cdr3_nt: TGTGCCAGCAGCTCTGACAGGGGGCTTTATGGCTACACCTTC; cdr3_aa: CASSSDRGLYGYTF
v_call: TRBV4-1; cdr3_length: 15; d_call: TRBD1; clone_size: few; j_call: TRBJ1-1; cdr3_nt: TGCGCCAGCAGCCCTTTCGGGACAGGCCTTGCTGAAGCTTTCTTT; cdr3_aa: CASSPFGTGLAEAFF
v_call: TRBV28; cdr3_length: 13; d_call: .; clone_size: few; j_call: TRBJ1-2; cdr3_nt: TGTGCCAGCAGTTTGTTCAGCATCTATGGCTACACCTTC; cdr3_aa: CASSLFSIYGYTF
v_call: TRBV30; cdr3_length: 13; d_call: .; clone_size: few; j_call: TRBJ1-1; cdr3_nt: TGTGCCTGGAACAGGGCGCAACAAACTGAAGCTTTCTTT; cdr3_aa: CAWNRAQQTEAFF
v_call: TRBV6-2/TRBV6-3; cdr3_length: 14; d_call: TRBD1; clone_size: .; j_call: TRBJ1-5; cdr3_nt: TGTGCCAGCAGTTACCGGACAGGGGTGGGGGCCCAGCATTTT; cdr3_aa: CASSYRTGVGAQHF
v_call: TRBV14; cdr3_length: 14; d_call: .; clone_size: .; j_call: TRBJ1-6; cdr3_nt: TGTGCCAGCAGCCAGGGGGGATTCGACTCACCCCTCCACTTT; cdr3_aa: CASSQGGFDSPLHF
v_call: TRBV29-1; cdr3_length: 11; d_call: .; clone_size: few; j_call: TRBJ1-1; cdr3_nt: TGCAGCGCCACCTCCCAGGGTAGGGCTTTCTTT; cdr3_aa: CSATSQGRAFF
v_call: TRBV27; cdr3_length: 16; d_call: TRBD1; clone_size: .; j_call: TRBJ1-2; cdr3_nt: TGTGCCAGCAGTTCCCACGACAGGGTGGGTTATTATGGCTACACCTTC; cdr3_aa: CASSSHDRVGYYGYTF
v_call: TRBV27; cdr3_length: 17; d_call: .; clone_size: few; j_call: TRBJ2-3; cdr3_nt: TGTGCCAGCAGTTTAGGACGCCGGGAGAGAAGCACAGATACGCAGTATTTT; cdr3_aa: CASSLGRRERSTDTQYF
v_call: TRBV6-5; cdr3_length: 13; d_call: .; clone_size: few; j_call: TRBJ1-4; cdr3_nt: TGTGCCAGCAGTTACTCGGGGAGGGGAGGGCTGTTTTTT; cdr3_aa: CASSYSGRGGLFF
v_call: TRBV6-6; cdr3_length: 13; d_call: TRBD1; clone_size: few; j_call: TRBJ1-5; cdr3_nt: TGTGCCACCACAGACAGGGGGTGGGAGCCCCAGCATTTT; cdr3_aa: CATTDRGWEPQHF
v_call: TRBV7-2; cdr3_length: 14; d_call: TRBD1; clone_size: .; j_call: TRBJ1-2; cdr3_nt: TGTGCCAGCAGCTTGGTTGCAGGGGGCGATGGCTACACCTTC; cdr3_aa: CASSLVAGGDGYTF
v_call: TRBV4-1; cdr3_length: 15; d_call: .; clone_size: few; j_call: TRBJ1-3; cdr3_nt: TGCGCCAGCAAACGAGGCACGACGCCTGGAAACACCATATATTTT; cdr3_aa: CASKRGTTPGNTIYF
v_call: TRBV6-1; cdr3_length: 15; d_call: .; clone_size: .; j_call: TRBJ1-1; cdr3_nt: TGTGCCAGCAGTGACCCCGGAAGGCGAAACACTGAAGCTTTCTTT; cdr3_aa: CASSDPGRRNTEAFF
v_call: TRBV20-1; cdr3_length: 13; d_call: .; clone_size: .; j_call: TRBJ1-4; cdr3_nt: TGCAGTGCCTCCCATTTCGGAGGTGAAAAACTGTTTTTT; cdr3_aa: CSASHFGGEKLFF
v_call: TRBV12-3/TRBV12-4; cdr3_length: 15; d_call: TRBD1; clone_size: few; j_call: TRBJ1-5; cdr3_nt: TGTGCCAGCAGTTTCGGGACAGGGGTGAATCAGCCCCAGCATTTT; cdr3_aa: CASSFGTGVNQPQHF
v_call: TRBV6-6; cdr3_length: 13; d_call: TRBD2; clone_size: .; j_call: TRBJ2-3; cdr3_nt: TGTGCCACGCAGGGGACTAGCGGGCAGACGCAGTATTTT; cdr3_aa: CATQGTSGQTQYF
v_call: TRBV3-1; cdr3_length: 15; d_call: .; clone_size: .; j_call: TRBJ1-2; cdr3_nt: TGTGCCAGCAGCCAAGACAGCAGGGCTAACTATGGCTACACCTTC; cdr3_aa: CASSQDSRANYGYTF
v_call: TRBV4-1; cdr3_length: 13; d_call: .; clone_size: .; j_call: TRBJ1-4; cdr3_nt: TGCGCCAGTCGGGAAACAACTAATGAAAAACTGTTTTTT; cdr3_aa: CASRETTNEKLFF
v_call: TRBV7-9; cdr3_length: 12; d_call: .; clone_size: few; j_call: TRBJ1-1; cdr3_nt: TGTGCCAGCAGCAACGGGAGAACTGAAGCTTTCTTT; cdr3_aa: CASSNGRTEAFF
v_call: TRBV4-1; cdr3_length: 14; d_call: TRBD1; clone_size: .; j_call: TRBJ1-2; cdr3_nt: TGCGCCAGCAGCCTCAACAGGGGCGACTATGGCTACACCTTC; cdr3_aa: CASSLNRGDYGYTF
v_call: TRBV9; cdr3_length: 11; d_call: .; clone_size: once; j_call: TRBJ1-2; cdr3_nt: TGTGCCAGCAGCGGCGGGGGCGACTACACCTTC; cdr3_aa: CASSGGGDYTF
v_call: TRBV7-2; cdr3_length: 14; d_call: .; clone_size: .; j_call: TRBJ1-1; cdr3_nt: TGTGCCAGCAGCTTAGTGGGGGTCTACACTGAAGCTTTCTTT; cdr3_aa: CASSLVGVYTEAFF
v_call: TRBV28; cdr3_length: 15; d_call: TRBD2; clone_size: .; j_call: TRBJ2-2; cdr3_nt: TGTGCCAGCTGGACTAGCGGATCAAACACCGGGGAGCTGTTTTTT; cdr3_aa: CASWTSGSNTGELFF
v_call: TRBV29-1; cdr3_length: 11; d_call: .; clone_size: .; j_call: TRBJ2-7; cdr3_nt: TGCAGCGTTCGACTCGTGGAGAAGCAGTACTTC; cdr3_aa: CSVRLVEKQYF
v_call: TRBV7-2; cdr3_length: 16; d_call: .; clone_size: .; j_call: TRBJ2-1; cdr3_nt: TGTGCCAGCAGCTTGGGAGCGGTCGTCTCCTACAATGAGCAGTTCTTC; cdr3_aa: CASSLGAVVSYNEQFF
v_call: TRBV20-1; cdr3_length: 14; d_call: .; clone_size: .; j_call: TRBJ2-7; cdr3_nt: TGCAGTGCTAGAGTCAGGACAGAATCCTACGAGCAGTACTTC; cdr3_aa: CSARVRTESYEQYF
v_call: TRBV4-2; cdr3_length: 15; d_call: .; clone_size: .; j_call: TRBJ1-1; cdr3_nt: TGTGCCAGCAGCCAAGACACTTTATGGGGCACTGAAGCTTTCTTT; cdr3_aa: CASSQDTLWGTEAFF
v_call: TRBV12-3/TRBV12-4; cdr3_length: 14; d_call: .; clone_size: .; j_call: TRBJ1-1; cdr3_nt: TGTGCCAGCAGTTTAGGACTGATGAACACTGAAGCTTTCTTT; cdr3_aa: CASSLGLMNTEAFF
v_call: TRBV5-1; cdr3_length: 14; d_call: .; clone_size: .; j_call: TRBJ1-1; cdr3_nt: TGCGCCAGCAGCCCGCCGGGCCCGAACACTGAAGCTTTCTTT; cdr3_aa: CASSPPGPNTEAFF
v_call: TRBV20-1; cdr3_length: 15; d_call: .; clone_size: .; j_call: TRBJ2-7; cdr3_nt: TGCAGTGCTAGAGAGGCGGGGACGCTCTCCTACGAGCAGTACTTC; cdr3_aa: CSAREAGTLSYEQYF
v_call: TRBV5-1; cdr3_length: 15; d_call: .; clone_size: .; j_call: TRBJ1-4; cdr3_nt: TGCGCCAGCAGCTTGGGTCAGCTGGCTAATGAAAAACTGTTTTTT; cdr3_aa: CASSLGQLANEKLFF
v_call: TRBV5-6; cdr3_length: 13; d_call: .; clone_size: .; j_call: TRBJ1-2; cdr3_nt: TGTGCCAGCAGCTTGGAGCAGCCTATGGGCTACACCTTC; cdr3_aa: CASSLEQPMGYTF
v_call: TRBV6-5; cdr3_length: 14; d_call: .; clone_size: few; j_call: TRBJ1-5; cdr3_nt: TGTGCCAGCAGCCGCTTTCCGGCAGATCAGCCCCAGCATTTT; cdr3_aa: CASSRFPADQPQHF
v_call: TRBV10-3; cdr3_length: 13; d_call: .; clone_size: .; j_call: TRBJ2-7; cdr3_nt: TGTGCCATCAGTCGACTAGGGGACTACGAGCAGTACTTC; cdr3_aa: CAISRLGDYEQYF
v_call: TRBV15; cdr3_length: 11; d_call: .; clone_size: few; j_call: TRBJ1-2; cdr3_nt: TGTGCCACCAGCGAGTTCTATGGCTACACCTTC; cdr3_aa: CATSEFYGYTF
v_call: TRBV5-5; cdr3_length: 14; d_call: .; clone_size: few; j_call: TRBJ1-1; cdr3_nt: TGTGCCAGCAGCTTCGAAGGGGCATACACTGAAGCTTTCTTT; cdr3_aa: CASSFEGAYTEAFF
v_call: TRBV6-6; cdr3_length: 15; d_call: .; clone_size: .; j_call: TRBJ1-2; cdr3_nt: TGTGCCAGCAGTTTTGAGCCTACCTTAAGCTATGGCTACACCTTC; cdr3_aa: CASSFEPTLSYGYTF
v_call: TRBV28; cdr3_length: 11; d_call: .; clone_size: few; j_call: TRBJ1-1; cdr3_nt: TGTGCCAGCAGTTATACGGGGTCTGCTTTCTTT; cdr3_aa: CASSYTGSAFF